These T cell receptor beta chains were read from a single sample in a study of blood T cells in healthy people across ages. One entry per CDR3 protein results from TCRdb running MiXCR on the 5' RACE reads. This sample carries 700,000 to 850,000 distinct CDR3 sequences, about 34% of them seen once, and the ten largest clones take over 10%. Sequenced: blood. The origin of the receptors is a man aged 18 to 30 in good health. CDR3s include the opening cysteine and the closing phenylalanine or tryptophan. A D gene is named only where the DNA matches it firmly. Size tells how often a clone was seen (once, few, many) or the class of an expanded clone, and some rows leave it out.

D	size	V	J	DNA	CDR3
NA	few	TRBV7-2	TRBJ1-5	TGTGCCAGCAGCTTAGGACACATGAGCAATCAGCCCCAGCATTTT	CASSLGHMSNQPQHF
TRBD1	NA	TRBV20-1	TRBJ2-7	TGCAGTGCTAGAGATCCGACAGGGGTTTCCTACGAGCAGTACTTC	CSARDPTGVSYEQYF
TRBD1	NA	TRBV29-1	TRBJ1-2	TGCAGCGGATTACAGGGGAGTAATGGCTACACCTTC	CSGLQGSNGYTF
NA	NA	TRBV4-1	TRBJ1-5	TGCGCCAGCAGCCATCAGATCGGGACACGCGATCAGCCCCAGCATTTT	CASSHQIGTRDQPQHF
TRBD1	NA	TRBV29-1	TRBJ2-3	TGCAGCGTTGTCGGCGACAGGGATAATACGCAGTATTTT	CSVVGDRDNTQYF
NA	NA	TRBV3-1	TRBJ1-1	TGTGCCAGCAGCCAAGACCCCCCAGGACCGGAGAACACTGAAGCTTTCTTT	CASSQDPPGPENTEAFF
TRBD2	once	TRBV10-3	TRBJ2-1	TGTGCCATCAGTGACACTAGCGGGGCCTCCTACAATGAGCAGTTCTTC	CAISDTSGASYNEQFF
TRBD1	NA	TRBV12-3/TRBV12-4	TRBJ1-5	TGTGCCAGCAGCCGACAGGGCCCGGGACAGCCCCAGCATTTT	CASSRQGPGQPQHF
NA	once	TRBV12-3/TRBV12-4	TRBJ1-5	TGTGCCAGCAGTTTAGGAGGTATGGGGTATAGCAATCAGCCCCAGCATTTT	CASSLGGMGYSNQPQHF
NA	few	TRBV16	TRBJ2-3	TGTGCCAGCAGCCGGCGCGGGAAAAGCACAGATACGCAGTATTTT	CASSRRGKSTDTQYF
NA	NA	TRBV2	TRBJ2-4	TGTGCCAGCAGTGAATTGACTCCGGGACAAGCCAAAAACATTCAGTACTTC	CASSELTPGQAKNIQYF
NA	NA	TRBV9	TRBJ2-7	TGTGCCAGCAGCCCCTTTTCCAGGGACTCCTACGAGCAGTACTTC	CASSPFSRDSYEQYF
TRBD1	NA	TRBV20-1	TRBJ2-5	TGCAGTGCTAGAGGTCAGGGGGTCCTATTAGAGACCCAGTACTTC	CSARGQGVLLETQYF
NA	many	TRBV20-1	TRBJ2-3	TGCAGTGCTAGAGTCGCCAGGGATACGCAGTATTTT	CSARVARDTQYF
TRBD2	NA	TRBV14	TRBJ2-3	TGTGCCAGCAGCGGACTAGCTAGCCTAGGAGATACGCAGTATTTT	CASSGLASLGDTQYF
NA	once	TRBV7-3	TRBJ1-1	TGTGCCAGCAGCTCACAGTCGAACACTGAAGCTTTCTTT	CASSSQSNTEAFF
NA	many	TRBV9	TRBJ2-5	TGTGCCAGCAGCGTAAACCACCAAGAGACCCAGTACTTC	CASSVNHQETQYF
NA	NA	TRBV29-1	TRBJ2-5	TGCAGCGTTATAGGGCTAGTGATAAAGACCCAGTACTTC	CSVIGLVIKTQYF
TRBD2	few	TRBV12-3/TRBV12-4	TRBJ2-1	TGTGCCAGCAGTTTACTGGGACTAGCGGGGTACTCTGAGAGGTTCTTC	CASSLLGLAGYSERFF
TRBD1	NA	TRBV13	TRBJ2-6	TGTGCCAGCAGGATACAGGGGGCCGGGGCCAACGTCCTGACTTTC	CASRIQGAGANVLTF
TRBD1	NA	TRBV6-2/TRBV6-3	TRBJ1-5	TGTGCCAGCAGTTCGGACAGGTTAAGGAGCAATCAGCCCCAGCATTTT	CASSSDRLRSNQPQHF
TRBD1	many	TRBV4-2	TRBJ2-7	TGTGCCAGCAGCCAAGAGGGACAGGGGGGCGACGAGCAGTACTTC	CASSQEGQGGDEQYF
NA	NA	TRBV20-1	TRBJ1-3	TGCAGTGCTAGAGAAGGGTTTGGAAACACCATATATTTT	CSAREGFGNTIYF
NA	few	TRBV28	TRBJ2-3	TGTGCCAGCAGCCCGGGACGGAGCGGCACAGATACGCAGTATTTT	CASSPGRSGTDTQYF
TRBD2	NA	TRBV9	TRBJ2-2	TGTGCCAGCAGCGTCAATGTCGCGGGGACTATGAACACCGGGGAGCTGTTTTTT	CASSVNVAGTMNTGELFF
NA	few	TRBV16	TRBJ1-5	TGTGCCAGCGATGTAGGAGGGAATAATCAGCCCCAGCATTTT	CASDVGGNNQPQHF
NA	many	TRBV10-3	TRBJ2-4	TGTGCCATCAGTGAGACCCTTGTAGTAGCCAAAAACATTCAGTACTTC	CAISETLVVAKNIQYF
NA	NA	TRBV12-3/TRBV12-4	TRBJ2-3	TGTGCCAGCAGTTTTCGGGGTTCGCAAAGCACAGATGCGCAGTATTTT	CASSFRGSQSTDAQYF
TRBD1	many	TRBV5-1	TRBJ2-1	TGCGCCAGCAGCCCGACCGGGACAGGCATATCCTACAATGAGCAGTTCTTC	CASSPTGTGISYNEQFF
TRBD2	NA	TRBV12-3/TRBV12-4	TRBJ2-7	TGTGCCAGCAGCCACTTACTAGCGGGGAGCTCCTACGAGCAGTACTTC	CASSHLLAGSSYEQYF
TRBD2	NA	TRBV25-1	TRBJ2-5	TGTGCCAGCAGTGACAGTCTAGCGGGCGGGGAGACCCAGTACTTC	CASSDSLAGGETQYF
NA	NA	TRBV28	TRBJ2-2	TGTGCCAGCAGTTTCCCGCGGGACTCAAGCGGCACCGGGGAGCTGTTTTTT	CASSFPRDSSGTGELFF
TRBD1	NA	TRBV7-9	TRBJ1-1	TGTGCCAGCAGCTCGCAGGGACAGGGAAGTGAAGCTTTCTTT	CASSSQGQGSEAFF
TRBD1	NA	TRBV5-1	TRBJ1-6	TGCGCCAGCAGCTTGACAGGGACAGGGAATTCACCCCTCCACTTT	CASSLTGTGNSPLHF
NA	once	TRBV20-1	TRBJ2-3	TGCAGTGCTTGGAACAGTGATCAGTATTTT	CSAWNSDQYF
NA	once	TRBV28	TRBJ1-1	TGTGCCAGCAGTCGTAGTGGGGGGGCGGCCACTGAAGCTTTCTTT	CASSRSGGAATEAFF
NA	few	TRBV21-1	TRBJ1-2	TGTGCCAACGACCGACAGAACTATGGCTACACCTTC	CANDRQNYGYTF
NA	NA	TRBV6-2/TRBV6-3	TRBJ2-1	TGTGCCAGCAGAGTGACGGGGGACAATGAGCAGTTCTTC	CASRVTGDNEQFF
NA	many	TRBV11-1	TRBJ2-3	TGTGCCAGCAGCTCCCGGACTGCCGCTACGCAGTATTTT	CASSSRTAATQYF
NA	many	TRBV20-1	TRBJ2-1	TGCAGTGCTAGAGTGGCGACTTCCAATGAGCAGTTCTTC	CSARVATSNEQFF
NA	NA	TRBV5-1	TRBJ2-7	TGCGCCAGCAGCCGCGTGACACAATATTCCTACGAGCAGTACTTC	CASSRVTQYSYEQYF
NA	NA	TRBV5-1	TRBJ1-2	TGCGCCAGCACCTCTCAGGACGACTATGGCTACACCTTC	CASTSQDDYGYTF
TRBD1	NA	TRBV27	TRBJ2-7	TGTGCCAGCAGTTTATTAGGTAGTATGGACAGGGGGTACGAGCAGTACTTC	CASSLLGSMDRGYEQYF
NA	few	TRBV6-6	TRBJ1-6	TGTGCCAGCAGTTACACTGGGCAAGGGGACTCACCCCTCCACTTT	CASSYTGQGDSPLHF
NA	NA	TRBV27	TRBJ2-7	TGTGCCAGCGCTCCTGGCAAGGACTACGAGCAGTACTTC	CASAPGKDYEQYF
NA	few	TRBV25-1	TRBJ2-7	TGTGCCAGCAAAGACCCTTGGGGCGAGCAGTACTTC	CASKDPWGEQYF
NA	NA	TRBV25-1	TRBJ2-7	TGTGCCAGCAACCAGGGTGGCTACGAGCAGTACTTC	CASNQGGYEQYF
TRBD1	many	TRBV12-3/TRBV12-4	TRBJ2-5	TGTGCCAGCAGTCCAGGGGGCTTGTACCAAGAGACCCAGTACTTC	CASSPGGLYQETQYF
NA	few	TRBV7-2	TRBJ1-5	TGTGCCAGCAGCTTGGATAGCCTCCAGCATTTT	CASSLDSLQHF
NA	NA	TRBV20-1	TRBJ1-2	TGCAGTGCTAGAGACGGACAGTATGGCTACACCTTC	CSARDGQYGYTF
NA	few	TRBV7-9	TRBJ2-7	TGTGCCAGCAGCTCTGGACAGACCCACGAGCAGTACTTC	CASSSGQTHEQYF
NA	many	TRBV7-2	TRBJ2-3	TGTGCCAGCAGCTTACAACCCGGATTGTCTGGCACAGATACGCAGTATTTT	CASSLQPGLSGTDTQYF
NA	NA	TRBV20-1	TRBJ2-3	TGCAGTGCCCCCAGCGGAGCCCAGACCCCAGATACGCAGTATTTT	CSAPSGAQTPDTQYF
NA	NA	TRBV6-1	TRBJ1-2	TGTGCCAGCAGTGTCCAGGGCCCCAACTATGGCTACACCTTC	CASSVQGPNYGYTF
TRBD2	NA	TRBV10-3	TRBJ2-1	TGTGCCATCAGTGAAACCGGGACTAGCGGGGGGAGCTCCTACAATGAGCAGTTCTTC	CAISETGTSGGSSYNEQFF
NA	NA	TRBV9	TRBJ2-1	TGTGCCAGCAGCGTAGACCTAGAAAATGAGCAGTTCTTC	CASSVDLENEQFF
TRBD1	NA	TRBV6-5	TRBJ2-7	TGTGCCAGCAGAAGACAGGGCAACTCCTACAATGAGCAGTACTTC	CASRRQGNSYNEQYF
NA	NA	TRBV7-2	TRBJ2-1	TGTGCCAGCAGCGTGGAGAGACAGGACAATGAGCAGTTCTTC	CASSVERQDNEQFF
TRBD1	few	TRBV12-3/TRBV12-4	TRBJ1-5	TGTGCCAGCAGCTCGACAGGGCCCCGAGTGCCCCAGCATTTT	CASSSTGPRVPQHF